These 3 T cell receptor beta chains were sequenced from one sample in a study of blood T cell repertoires in COVID-19. Clones were sequenced by immunoSEQ multiplex PCR, and TCRdb holds only the in-frame ones, with some missing. The table includes fewer than 15,000 clones, about 89% detected once. What was sequenced was peripheral blood. These receptors were obtained from a woman in her fifties or sixties with active COVID-19.

This rearrangement joins TRBV6-2 or TRBV6-3 to TRBJ2-7, with 8 positions matching TRBD2. The CDR3 is 16 residues long. V shed 0 bases, J shed 1 base, and the junction held 5 bases outside the gene matches. CDR1 is MNHEY, CDR2 SVGEGT, per germline. CDR3 in amino acids: CASSYSSSGVSYEQYV. The CDR3 coding sequence is TGTGCCAGCAGTTACTCGAGTAGCGGGGTGTCCTACGAGCAGTACGTC.

The chain recombines TRBV28 with TRBJ1-1, with TRBD1 as a possible D gene (5 bases). Deletions cut 4 bases from V and 10 bases from J, with 19 bases between. In germline, CDR1 is MDHEN, CDR2 SYDVKM. The CDR3 extends over 14 amino acids. The CDR3 region is CASSSLPGITRAFF. CDR3 sequence (DNA): TGTGCCAGCAGTTCCCTTCCAGGGATCACTCGAGCTTTCTTT. The variable domain in full, with the rest retrieved from reference TRBV28 and TRBJ1-1, is DVKVTQSSRYLVKRTGEKVFLECVQDMDHENMFWYRQDPGLGLRLIYFSYDVKMKEKGDIPEGYSVSREKKERFSLILESASTNQTSMYLCASSSLPGITRAFFGQGTRLTVV.

The genes are TRBV6-4 and TRBJ2-3; no reliable D call. CDR3 size: 16 residues. Germline V gene data show CDR1 as MRHNA and CDR2 as SNTAGT. V was shortened by 2 bases and J by 0 bases, with 12 bases between the two germline ends. The CDR3 reads CASSDGPDTSTDTQYF. The CDR3 nucleotides read TGTGCCAGCAGTGACGGCCCAGACACTAGCACAGATACGCAGTATTTT.